The 10 T cell receptor beta chains listed next were all sequenced from one sample in a study of CD8+ T cells in alopecia areata. cDNA serving as the sequencing template came from extracted, reverse transcribed RNA. The repertoire was sequenced with immunoSEQ multiplex PCR; TCRdb's copy has only in-frame clones and lacks some. The top ten hold 1% of the sample, which has about 190,000 clones, less than 65% seen once. Treatment of the sample: oral pan-JAK inhibitor, 5-10 mg twice daily. The specimen comprised CD4+ T cells sorted from blood, sampled at week 24, from a patient treated with tofacitinib. These receptors all stem from a human donor with alopecia areata.

The chain combines TRBV10-2 with TRBJ2-3; perhaps TRBD2 as D (6 bases). The CDR3 covers 12 residues. CDR1 and CDR2 (germline): WSHSY, SAAADI. Trimming pared 2 bases from V and 8 bases from J, leaving 8 bases between. CDR3 in DNA: TGCGCCAGCAGTGAGGGGGAGGTTACGCAGTATTTT. This gives the protein CASSEGEVTQYF.

The chain links TRBV10-3 to TRBJ2-1, with D maybe TRBD1 (6 bases). V was pared by 10 bases and J by 5 bases, with 15 bases between. The length of the CDR3 is 13 residues. Germline values: CDR1 ENHRY, CDR2 SYGVKD. This CDR3 is CATQDSTNNEQFF. The CDR3 DNA reads TGTGCCACCCAGGACAGCACAAACAATGAGCAGTTCTTC.

The rearrangement joins TRBV5-1 to TRBJ1-6, with D unclear. CDR3 length: 16 residues. The germline CDR1 and CDR2 sequences are SGHRS and YFSETQ. V was cut by 0 bases and J by 10 bases, with 17 bases left in between. CDR3 residues: CASSLETTLRRSPLHF. CDR3 in DNA: TGCGCCAGCAGCTTGGAGACTACACTACGGAGGTCACCCCTCCACTTT.

This chain uses TRBV9 with TRBJ2-3; D call uncertain. Per germline, CDR1 SGDLS and CDR2 YYNGEE. The CDR3 has 14 amino acids. V was trimmed by 1 base and J by 0 bases, leaving 6 bases between them. In DNA form, the CDR3 reads TGTGCCAGCAGCGTAAAAGGGAGCACAGATACGCAGTATTTT. Translating gives CASSVKGSTDTQYF.

The rearrangement links TRBV6-6 to TRBJ2-7; 9 positions agree with TRBD1. The CDR3 is 14 amino acids. The trim removed 5 bases at V and 4 bases at J, leaving 6 bases unmatched. Germline CDR1 is MNHNY and CDR2 is SVGAGI (reference sequence). CDR3 amino acids: CASSRPGQGYEQYF. The DNA of the CDR3 is TGTGCCAGCAGTCGACCGGGACAGGGTTACGAGCAGTACTTC.

This chain connects TRBV5-1 to TRBJ1-1; D is undetermined. The V gene lost 4 bases and the J gene lost 4 bases, with 20 bases spanning the gap. The CDR3 sequence is 16 residues long. CDR1 is SGHRS, CDR2 YFSETQ, per germline. DNA for the CDR3: TGCGCCAGCAGCACTTTAAGACCGAGCTCGGTCACTGAAGCTTTCTTT. This sequence encodes CASSTLRPSSVTEAFF. Supplemented by reference TRBV5-1 and TRBJ1-1, the full variable domain reads KAGVTQTPRYLIKTRGQQVTLSCSPISGHRSVSWYQQTPGQGLQFLFEYFSETQRNKGNFPGRFSGRQFSNSRSEMNVSTLELGDSALYLCASSTLRPSSVTEAFFGQGTRLTVV.

This clone has just a few counts. The genes are TRBV19 and TRBJ1-1, with 7 bases that match TRBD1. The V gene's germline CDR1 is LNHDA and CDR2 SQIVND (reference sequence). The trim removed 9 bases at V and 1 base at J, leaving 8 bases unmatched. CDR3 length: 14 amino acids. In DNA form, the CDR3 reads TGTGCCAGCTTAACAGGGACAGCGAACACTGAAGCTTTCTTT. Translating gives CASLTGTANTEAFF.

This clone was found a few times. J is TRBJ1-1 and V is TRBV25-1; D uncertain. Germline-derived CDR1 and CDR2 are MGHDK and SYGVNS. V lost 3 bases to trimming and J lost 1 base, with 12 bases between them. The CDR3 is 15 residues long. The CDR3 DNA reads as TGTGCCAGCAGTGACCATTTAGGGAAGAACACTGAAGCTTTCTTT. Encoded protein: CASSDHLGKNTEAFF. Full variable domain (outside the CDR3, taken from reference TRBV25-1 and TRBJ1-1): EADIYQTPRYLVIGTGKKITLECSQTMGHDKMYWYQQDPGMELHLIHYSYGVNSTEKGDLSSESTVSRIRTEHFPLTLESARPSHTSQYLCASSDHLGKNTEAFFGQGTRLTVV.

The chain employs TRBV6-1 and TRBJ1-1; D unresolved. CDR1 is MNHNS, CDR2 SASEGT, per germline. V was clipped by 7 bases and J by 3 bases, with 12 bases between them. The CDR3 consists of 13 residues. The CDR3 nucleotides read TGTGCCAGCACTAAATGGTCCGACACTGAAGCTTTCTTT. Protein sequence: CASTKWSDTEAFF.

This clone occurred a few times. The V and J genes are TRBV29-1 and TRBJ2-7; 8 nucleotides align to TRBD1. The CDR3 consists of 12 residues. The germline V gene has CDR1 SQVTM and CDR2 ANQGSEA. V shed 6 bases and J 7 bases; nucleotides not matched to a gene: 8. The CDR3 DNA reads as TGCAGCGTAAGACAGGGGCAAGGAGAGCAGTACTTC. It yields the protein CSVRQGQGEQYF.